A single sample is the source of the 2 T cell receptor beta chains below, sequenced in a study of blood T cell repertoires in COVID-19. Sequencing used immunoSEQ multiplex PCR; TCRdb keeps in-frame clones, though not all of them. Among around 420,000 clones listed, over 75% were seen once. Sequenced sample: PBMCs or T cells enriched from blood (not recorded which). The receptors derive from a middle-aged woman with acute COVID-19.

The chain recombines TRBV28 with TRBJ1-6; 9 positions agree with TRBD1. CDR1 is MDHEN, CDR2 SYDVKM, per germline. This CDR3 has 16 residues. V was pared by 2 bases and J by 7 bases, with 6 bases of the junction left unmatched. CDR3 nucleotide sequence: TGTGCCAGCAGTTTACGTCTGACAGGGGGGAATTCACCCCTCCACTTT. This translates into CASSLRLTGGNSPLHF.

With respect to this clone: A read error may produce the germline difference seen at one junction end. This chain joins TRBV7-8 and TRBJ1-1; D is perhaps TRBD1 (6 bases). The CDR3 spans 15 residues. Germline-derived CDR1 and CDR2 are SGHVS and FQNEAQ. The CDR3 reads CASSLALQGNAEAFF. The CDR3 DNA follows: TGTGCCAGCAGCTTAGCGTTGCAGGGGAACGCTGAAGCTTTCTTT.